The sequence of this TCR beta chain was determined in a study of cytotoxic CD8 clonotypes in ibrutinib-treated CLL. Broader study findings: Clonality was higher at baseline than in age-matched healthy donors and tracked circulating CD8+ T-cell counts.

This clone turned up a few times. Its specificity is not known. CDR3 length: 16 amino acids. V shed 0 bases, J shed 2 bases, and the junction held 6 bases outside the gene matches. Germline V lookup: CDR1 MRHNA, CDR2 SNTAGT. Target depth was 1 in 200,000 to 1 in 1 million T cells, about 10x per clonotype. This table comes from immunoSEQ multiplex PCR, and its TCRdb copy is limited to in-frame clones, with some not included. The sample contains about 200,000 clones, 75% to 80% of which appear only once. This clonotype originated in a human donor with chronic lymphocytic leukemia. Sequenced here: PBMCs, sampled after 12 months of ibrutinib treatment. The V and J genes are TRBV6-4 and TRBJ1-2, with 7 nucleotides matching TRBD1. The CDR3 coding sequence is TGTGCCAGCAGTGACTCGGAGGACAGGCCCAACTATGGCTACACCTTC. Translating gives CASSDSEDRPNYGYTF.